This TCR beta chain was captured by sequencing in a study of blood T cell repertoires in COVID-19. The CDR3 covers 15 residues. V shed 6 bases and J shed 5 bases, with 19 bases lying between them. Germline loops: CDR1 MNHEY, CDR2 SVGAGI. As processed by the authors: Reference gene primer amplification gave estimated nucleated cell counts. TCRdb's table, derived via immunoSEQ multiplex PCR, lists solely in-frame clones and lacks some. V, J and clone size are taken as reported in that table, and D and trimming were inferred from the DNA itself. This sample has 250,000 to 300,000 clones; approximately 91% occur once, and the top ten carry 0.8%.

The TCR sequence derives from a woman under 40 with acute or convalescent COVID-19. The V and J genes are TRBV6-5 and TRBJ1-2; D perhaps matches TRBD1 (6 bases). The sequenced material came from peripheral blood. DNA for the CDR3: TGTGCCAGCAGAGCCCCCGGGACATCATTATATGGCTACACCTTC. This translates into CASRAPGTSLYGYTF.